The subject of this entry is one TCR beta chain. The data were obtained in a study of chemoradiotherapy in HPV16-positive cancers. The table came from immunoSEQ multiplex PCR; TCRdb's copy has only in-frame clones and leaves some out. The sample has some 2,700 clones, 75% to 80% seen once. Germline CDR1 LGHNA, CDR2 YSLEER. Trimming left V 1 base short and J 4 bases short, with 13 bases between. CDR3 length: 15 amino acids. This receptor was obtained from a human donor with HPV-associated anogenital cancer. The V gene is TRBV4-3, the J gene TRBJ1-1, with D tentatively TRBD1 (5 bases). Sample collection was performed from a patient who underwent chemoradiotherapy. CDR3 in amino acids: CASSQGPARATEAFF. DNA of the CDR3: TGCGCCAGCAGCCAAGGACCAGCCAGGGCCACTGAAGCTTTCTTT.